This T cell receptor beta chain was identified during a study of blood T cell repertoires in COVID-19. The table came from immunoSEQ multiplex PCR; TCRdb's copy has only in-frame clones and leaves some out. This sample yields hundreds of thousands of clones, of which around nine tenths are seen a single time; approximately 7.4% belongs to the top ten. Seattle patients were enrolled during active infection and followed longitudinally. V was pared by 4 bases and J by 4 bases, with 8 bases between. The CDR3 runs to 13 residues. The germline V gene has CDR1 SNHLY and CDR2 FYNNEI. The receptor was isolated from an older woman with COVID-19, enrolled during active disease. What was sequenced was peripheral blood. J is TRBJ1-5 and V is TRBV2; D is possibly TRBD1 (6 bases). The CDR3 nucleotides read TGTGCCAGCAGTGCAGGGGTTAATCAGCCCCAGCATTTT. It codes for CASSAGVNQPQHF.